This T cell receptor (beta chain) emerged from a study of vaccination and CD4 T cells after COVID-19. Cultured CD4+ T-cell DNA underwent Oncomine TCR Beta short-read sequencing. Genomic DNA from cultured CD4+ T cells was extracted. TCRdb analysed the PCR reads with MiXCR anew, one entry per CDR3 protein. Of almost 20,000 distinct CDR3 sequences in the sample, approximately 42% are singletons; the top ten hold around a quarter. Study findings and constraints: In convalescent patients, 304 of 307 vaccine-specific clones were mono-reactive for SARS-CoV-2 spike. Convalescent patients displayed a median 86.3% of reactive clones emerging only post-vaccination. Apart from involving relatively few convalescent patients, the work omitted early post-infection timepoints.

Note on this clonotype: Antigen: not known.

Treatment reported: approximately nine-day PBMC culture with coronavirus spike peptide pools or control peptides (ViraFEST assay). This TCR derives from a human donor who received a COVID-19 vaccine. The material sequenced was CD4+ T cells from blood, cultured in vitro, taken before SARS-CoV-2 vaccination.

The CDR3 nucleotides read TGCAGCGTTGACGGACATCACAATGAGCAGTTCTTC. As protein: CSVDGHHNEQFF. The chain carries TRBV29-1 and TRBJ2-1, with D possibly being TRBD1 (5 bases). The CDR3 has 12 residues. The V and J ends lost 3 bases and 5 bases respectively, with 8 bases between them. Germline loops: CDR1 SQVTM, CDR2 ANQGSEA.